A selection of T cell receptor beta chains follows, all from one sample in a study of cytomegalovirus exposure and HLA in healthy donors. Profiling relied on immunoSEQ multiplex PCR, and the TCRdb table lists in-frame clones only, not all of them. The sample has around 150,000 clones, around 72% seen once. Sequenced sample: PBMCs. All receptors derive from a man aged 40-49 years in good health and CMV-seronegative. The CDR3 runs from the conserved cysteine through the conserved F or W. Fields, in order: V gene, clone size, D gene, J gene, CDR3 protein, CDR3 DNA. D genes are given only for firm matches. Only some rows state a clone size, as once, few, many or a class for expanded clones.

V: TRBV6-5
size: once
D: .
J: TRBJ2-7
CDR3: CASTDTYEQYF
DNA: TGTGCCAGCACCGACACCTACGAGCAGTACTTC

V: TRBV13
size: .
D: TRBD2
J: TRBJ2-7
CDR3: CASSSGTSGVEQYF
DNA: TGTGCCAGCAGCTCGGGGACTAGCGGGGTCGAGCAGTACTTC

V: TRBV6-5
size: .
D: .
J: TRBJ1-2
CDR3: CASRNEGLADAGYTF
DNA: TGTGCCAGCAGGAACGAGGGGCTAGCGGACGCTGGCTACACCTTC

V: TRBV2
size: .
D: TRBD1
J: TRBJ1-2
CDR3: CASSGAIEPDRAGHGYTF
DNA: TGTGCCAGCAGTGGGGCCATAGAACCGGACAGGGCAGGACATGGCTACACCTTC

V: TRBV7-2
size: .
D: .
J: TRBJ2-7
CDR3: CASSLGHSYEQYF
DNA: TGTGCCAGCAGCCTTGGCCACTCCTACGAGCAGTACTTC

V: TRBV5-6
size: .
D: TRBD2
J: TRBJ2-3
CDR3: CASSRRLAGFASTDTQYF
DNA: TGTGCCAGCAGCCGAAGACTAGCGGGTTTCGCTAGCACAGATACGCAGTATTTT

V: TRBV29-1
size: .
D: TRBD1
J: TRBJ2-7
CDR3: CSVETGTGGGYEQYF
DNA: TGCAGCGTTGAAACCGGGACAGGGGGCGGGTACGAGCAGTACTTC

V: TRBV27
size: once
D: TRBD2
J: TRBJ2-5
CDR3: CASTERGASGRAETQYF
DNA: TGTGCCAGCACCGAAAGGGGTGCTAGCGGGAGAGCGGAGACCCAGTACTTC

V: TRBV7-9
size: .
D: TRBD1
J: TRBJ2-1
CDR3: CASSLGDRGSYNEQFF
DNA: TGTGCCAGCAGCCTAGGGGACAGGGGCTCCTACAATGAGCAGTTCTTC

V: TRBV5-6
size: few
D: TRBD2
J: TRBJ2-3
CDR3: CASRALGSGGGLSTDTQYF
DNA: TGTGCCAGCCGAGCCTTAGGTAGCGGGGGGGGTCTGAGCACAGATACGCAGTATTTT

V: TRBV7-9
size: .
D: TRBD1
J: TRBJ1-1
CDR3: CASSPPTGGVGSAFF
DNA: TGTGCCAGCAGCCCTCCGACAGGGGGAGTAGGTAGTGCTTTCTTT

V: TRBV2
size: .
D: TRBD1
J: TRBJ1-3
CDR3: CASARTGGSGNTIYF
DNA: TGTGCCAGTGCCCGAACAGGGGGCTCTGGAAACACCATATATTTT

V: TRBV5-1
size: few
D: TRBD1
J: TRBJ2-7
CDR3: CASSYGQGTYEQYF
DNA: TGCGCCAGCAGCTACGGACAGGGAACCTACGAGCAGTACTTC

V: TRBV5-1
size: .
D: .
J: TRBJ1-1
CDR3: CASSLFAGGGHTEAFF
DNA: TGCGCCAGCAGCTTGTTTGCTGGCGGGGGCCACACTGAAGCTTTCTTT

V: TRBV27
size: .
D: TRBD1
J: TRBJ2-3
CDR3: CASRPLDRGGTDTQYF
DNA: TGTGCCAGCAGACCCTTGGACAGGGGAGGCACAGATACGCAGTATTTT

V: TRBV12-5
size: few
D: .
J: TRBJ2-2
CDR3: CASGQANTGELFF
DNA: TGTGCTAGTGGCCAGGCTAACACCGGGGAGCTGTTTTTT

V: TRBV4-3
size: .
D: TRBD2
J: TRBJ2-2
CDR3: CASSQVAGDTGELFF
DNA: TGCGCCAGCAGCCAAGTAGCGGGAGACACCGGGGAGCTGTTTTTT

V: TRBV9
size: .
D: .
J: TRBJ2-7
CDR3: CASSIIGSKQYF
DNA: TGTGCCAGCAGTATTATTGGGAGCAAGCAGTACTTC

V: TRBV6-1
size: .
D: .
J: TRBJ1-2
CDR3: CASSEAPGWEYYGYTF
DNA: TGTGCCAGCAGTGAAGCCCCGGGGTGGGAGTACTATGGCTACACCTTC

V: TRBV5-1
size: .
D: TRBD2
J: TRBJ2-7
CDR3: CASSPDSGSNYEQYF
DNA: TGCGCCAGCAGCCCGGATAGCGGGAGCAATTACGAGCAGTACTTC

V: TRBV4-1
size: .
D: TRBD2
J: TRBJ2-5
CDR3: CASSRLAGGSQETQYF
DNA: TGCGCCAGCAGCAGGCTAGCGGGAGGCTCCCAAGAGACCCAGTACTTC

V: TRBV7-8
size: .
D: TRBD2
J: TRBJ2-1
CDR3: CASRSFAGGGYNEQFF
DNA: TGTGCCAGCAGATCCTTCGCGGGAGGAGGTTACAATGAGCAGTTCTTC

V: TRBV2
size: once
D: .
J: TRBJ2-1
CDR3: CASSVYQVRVNEQFF
DNA: TGTGCCAGCAGTGTTTATCAAGTGCGGGTCAATGAGCAGTTCTTC

V: TRBV2
size: .
D: TRBD1
J: TRBJ1-5
CDR3: CASSDRDRGQNSNQPQHF
DNA: TGTGCCAGCAGTGACCGGGACAGGGGGCAAAATAGCAATCAGCCCCAGCATTTT

V: TRBV30
size: .
D: TRBD1
J: TRBJ1-2
CDR3: CAWRATGGPNYGYTF
DNA: TGTGCCTGGAGAGCGACAGGGGGACCTAACTATGGCTACACCTTC

V: TRBV28
size: .
D: .
J: TRBJ1-2
CDR3: CASSYIQGAYGYTF
DNA: TGTGCCAGCAGCTACATACAGGGTGCCTATGGCTACACCTTC

V: TRBV5-1
size: .
D: .
J: TRBJ1-1
CDR3: CASSLDTNTEAFF
DNA: TGCGCCAGCAGCTTGGACACGAACACTGAAGCTTTCTTT

V: TRBV5-1
size: few
D: .
J: TRBJ2-7
CDR3: CASSLAQNKPYEQYF
DNA: TGCGCCAGCAGCTTGGCACAGAACAAGCCCTACGAGCAGTACTTC

V: TRBV5-1
size: few
D: .
J: TRBJ2-2
CDR3: CASSLDGGGPNGELFF
DNA: TGCGCCAGCAGCTTGGATGGGGGGGGGCCGAACGGGGAGCTGTTTTTT

V: TRBV5-4
size: .
D: .
J: TRBJ1-1
CDR3: CASSPPTGPNTEAFF
DNA: TGTGCCAGCAGCCCTCCAACAGGACCTAACACTGAAGCTTTCTTT

V: TRBV4-1
size: .
D: TRBD2
J: TRBJ2-2
CDR3: CASSRHPIAGENTGELFF
DNA: TGCGCCAGCAGCCGACATCCTATAGCGGGGGAGAACACCGGGGAGCTGTTTTTT

V: TRBV28
size: .
D: .
J: TRBJ1-3
CDR3: CASSSETARRIYF
DNA: TGTGCCAGCAGTTCGGAGACAGCGAGACGAATATATTTT

V: TRBV5-4
size: once
D: TRBD2
J: TRBJ2-1
CDR3: CASSREGSPHNEQLF
DNA: TGTGCCAGCAGCCGGGAGGGGAGTCCCCACAATGAGCAGCTCTTC

V: TRBV13
size: few
D: .
J: TRBJ1-3
CDR3: CASSLYRNTIYF
DNA: TGTGCCAGCAGCTTATACAGAAACACCATATATTTT

V: TRBV9
size: .
D: .
J: TRBJ2-7
CDR3: CASSANPRDTLYEQYF
DNA: TGTGCCAGCAGCGCCAATCCTCGGGACACCCTCTACGAGCAGTACTTC

V: TRBV5-4
size: .
D: TRBD2
J: TRBJ2-2
CDR3: CASSPHPSGNTGELFF
DNA: TGTGCCAGCAGCCCGCATCCTAGCGGGAACACCGGGGAGCTGTTTTTT

V: TRBV7-3
size: .
D: .
J: TRBJ2-7
CDR3: CATERSYEQYF
DNA: TGTGCCACCGAACGGTCCTACGAGCAGTACTTC

V: TRBV7-9
size: .
D: TRBD1
J: TRBJ2-3
CDR3: CASRLGGSGGDTQYF
DNA: TGTGCCAGCAGGTTAGGGGGCTCCGGTGGAGATACGCAGTATTTT

V: TRBV2
size: .
D: .
J: TRBJ1-5
CDR3: CSSTGDNQPQHF
DNA: TGTTCCAGCACGGGAGATAATCAGCCCCAGCATTTT

V: TRBV9
size: once
D: .
J: TRBJ1-3
CDR3: CASSPPGYSGNTIYF
DNA: TGTGCCAGCAGCCCTCCGGGGTACTCTGGAAACACCATATATTTT

V: TRBV5-1
size: .
D: .
J: TRBJ1-2
CDR3: CASSLDLTGSSGYTF
DNA: TGCGCCAGCAGCTTGGACCTTACCGGGAGCAGCGGCTACACCTTC

V: TRBV27
size: .
D: .
J: TRBJ1-1
CDR3: CASSERVGTEAFF
DNA: TGTGCCAGCAGTGAGCGGGTAGGAACTGAAGCTTTCTTT

V: TRBV12-5
size: .
D: TRBD1
J: TRBJ1-5
CDR3: CASGLPTKRGTGPSDQPQHF
DNA: TGTGCTAGTGGTTTGCCAACCAAACGTGGGACAGGGCCTAGTGATCAGCCCCAGCATTTT

V: TRBV9
size: once
D: .
J: TRBJ1-2
CDR3: CASSGRRGYSYGYTF
DNA: TGTGCCAGCAGCGGCAGAAGGGGGTACAGCTATGGCTACACCTTC

V: TRBV27
size: .
D: TRBD1
J: TRBJ2-1
CDR3: CASSFRGPPGQGAFYNEQFF
DNA: TGTGCCAGCAGTTTCCGGGGTCCCCCGGGACAGGGGGCTTTCTACAATGAGCAGTTCTTC

V: TRBV9
size: .
D: .
J: TRBJ2-5
CDR3: CASSVGNMGRGTQETQYF
DNA: TGTGCCAGCAGCGTTGGGAATATGGGGAGGGGGACTCAAGAGACCCAGTACTTC

V: TRBV7-3
size: .
D: .
J: TRBJ1-5
CDR3: CASSLTMILTSGNQPQNF
DNA: TGTGCCAGCAGCTTAACAATGATATTAACCTCAGGCAATCAGCCCCAGAATTTT

V: TRBV18
size: .
D: .
J: TRBJ2-2
CDR3: CASSPAAGSTGELFF
DNA: TGTGCCAGCTCCCCCGCGGCGGGGAGCACCGGGGAGCTGTTTTTT

V: TRBV30
size: .
D: .
J: TRBJ2-2
CDR3: CAWREGARTGELFF
DNA: TGTGCCTGGAGGGAGGGTGCTCGGACCGGGGAGCTGTTTTTT

V: TRBV30
size: .
D: .
J: TRBJ1-4
CDR3: CAWLSQLDEKLFF
DNA: TGTGCCTGGCTATCGCAACTGGATGAAAAACTGTTTTTT

V: TRBV6-6
size: .
D: TRBD1
J: TRBJ1-5
CDR3: CASSTTGGYQPQHF
DNA: TGTGCCAGCAGCACCACAGGGGGCTATCAGCCCCAGCATTTT

V: TRBV6-5
size: once
D: TRBD1
J: TRBJ1-2
CDR3: CASSYSTGIGYTF
DNA: TGTGCCAGCAGTTACTCGACAGGGATTGGCTACACCTTC